Following are 5 T cell receptor beta chains from one sample sequenced in a study of tumor-infiltrating lymphocytes in primary liver carcinoma. Starting material for RNA and DNA co-extraction consisted of roughly 19-30 mg of unsorted bulk tissue. The input was around 500 ng total RNA; TCR beta cDNA was made from it with a constant-region primer. Three rounds of nested multiplex PCR with slightly modified ARM-PCR produced TCR beta libraries. The two initial PCR rounds, approximately 10 cycles each, used TRBV1-TRBV30 forward and C-beta reverse primers. TCRdb passed the multiplex PCR reads through MiXCR, listing each CDR3 protein once. This sample carries 20,000 to 25,000 distinct CDR3 sequences, 75% to 80% of them seen once, and the ten largest clones take 25% to 35%. Sequencing was carried out using liver tumor tissue from sampling region 5. Subset defined: tumor region T5, tumor centre. The receptors shown here come from a woman under 40 with primary liver carcinoma and hepatitis B virus infection.

The chain recombines TRBV5-6 with TRBJ2-1, with D unresolved. This CDR3 comprises 11 residues. Germline V gene data show CDR1 as SGHDT and CDR2 as YYEEEE. Trimming removed 5 bases at V and 12 bases at J, with 12 bases between. Here the CDR3 reads CASRGTSGQFF. CDR3 DNA sequence: TGTGCCAGCAGAGGTACGAGTGGGCAGTTCTTC.

On this clonotype: The missing conserved phenylalanine or tryptophan at the end of this CDR3 makes a read error likely. V usage is TRBV11-2 and J usage is TRBJ2-3; the D gene is possibly TRBD2 (6 bases). Germline V CDR1 and CDR2: SGHAT, FQNNGV. The CDR3 is made up of 13 amino acids. Trimming cost V 7 bases and J 6 bases, with 14 bases left between them. Here the CDR3 reads CASTLALGDTQYL. The DNA of the CDR3 is TGTGCCAGCACCCTAGCGCTAGGGGATACGCAGTATCTT.

Many counts were recorded for this clonotype. The rearrangement uses TRBV5-4 and TRBJ2-5; 7 nucleotides match TRBD2. Per the germline V gene, CDR1 is SGHNT and CDR2 is YYREEE (reference sequence). The CDR3 spans 16 residues. V lost 0 bases and J lost 2; bases outside the gene matches: 7. The CDR3 sequence: CASSLADAGAQETQYF. In nucleotides, the CDR3 is TGTGCCAGCAGCTTGGCCGACGCGGGAGCTCAAGAGACCCAGTACTTC.

A note on this clonotype: At one of its ends the junction is not consistent with the germline gene, which may arise from a read error. Here the CDR3 reads CASSAKLEIYCYTF. In DNA, the CDR3 is TGCGCCAGCAGCGCCAAGTTGGAGATCTATTGCTACACCTTC. The V and J genes are TRBV4-3 and TRBJ1-2, with no clear D. There are 14 residues in the CDR3. Germline V gene sequence: CDR1 LGHNA, CDR2 YSLEER.

For this clonotype: Compared with germline, one end of the junction differs, possibly owing to a read error. The gene calls are TRBV11-2 and TRBJ1-1, with TRBD1 matching over 12 bases. The CDR3 runs to 20 residues. Germline loops: CDR1 SGHAT, CDR2 FQNNGV. DNA of the CDR3: TGTGCCAACAGCGCTCGGGACAGGGGGCGCGAGAGGTGGAGTAACGCTGAAGCTTTCTTT. As protein: CANSARDRGRERWSNAEAFF.